These 17 T cell receptor beta chains share one sample of origin, sequenced in a study of shared clonotypes between healthy human individuals. Sequencing was performed with immunoSEQ multiplex PCR; in TCRdb, only in-frame clones are kept and a portion is missing. The table lists roughly 2,500,000 clones, 93% of them singletons. Material: naive CD4+ T cells from PBMCs. Sample subset: CD45RA+ positively selected. The source is a man younger than 35 in good health. Some clones in this sample may be carry-over from other donors' samples.

The chain links TRBV11-2 to TRBJ1-2, with TRBD1 matching over 9 bases. V lost 5 bases and J lost 6; bases outside the gene matches: 10. Per germline, CDR1 SGHAT and CDR2 FQNNGV. The CDR3 consists of 15 residues. In DNA form, the CDR3 reads TGTGCCAGCAGCCTAAGTACAGGGGGCTGGGATGGCTACACCTTC. Protein product: CASSLSTGGWDGYTF.

The V call is TRBV28, the J call TRBJ2-1, with D maybe TRBD1 (6 bases). CDR1 MDHEN and CDR2 SYDVKM come from the germline V gene. Trimming cost V 1 base and J 9 bases, with 22 bases left between them. This CDR3 spans 17 amino acids. The CDR3 region is CASSLYGPAGGGFEQFF. In nucleotides, the CDR3 is TGTGCCAGCAGTTTATACGGTCCGGCTGGGGGCGGCTTTGAGCAGTTCTTC.

V is TRBV6-1 and J is TRBJ2-7; possibly TRBD1 or TRBD2 for D (5 bases each). This CDR3 region has 15 residues. From germline, CDR1 is MNHNS and CDR2 SASEGT. V dropped 7 bases and J dropped 3 bases, with 19 bases sitting between them. CDR3 sequence reads: CASTTGGPSYYEQYF. The DNA for the CDR3 is TGTGCCAGCACCACTGGGGGACCTTCTTACTACGAGCAGTACTTC.

V is TRBV6-6 and J is TRBJ2-3; D possibly corresponds to TRBD1 (6 bases). Trimming removed 2 bases from V and 5 bases from J, with 11 bases in between. The germline CDR1 and CDR2 sequences are MNHNY and SVGAGI (reference sequence). The CDR3 loop spans 14 amino acids. For the CDR3, the DNA is TGTGCCAGCAGTTACGAAGGGGGTGGAGATACGCAGTATTTT. Protein sequence: CASSYEGGGDTQYF.

The rearrangement joins TRBV18 to TRBJ1-5; 7 nucleotides agree with TRBD1. The germline CDR1 and CDR2 sequences are KGHSH and LQKENI. This CDR3 has 14 amino acids. Trimming removed 3 bases from V and 4 bases from J; junction bases left unmatched: 3. This chain's CDR3 is CASSPEDRNQPQHF. The CDR3 DNA reads as TGTGCCAGCTCACCCGAGGACAGGAATCAGCCCCAGCATTTT.

V is TRBV5-8 and J is TRBJ2-4; a weak D match, TRBD1 (6 bases). CDR1 is SGHTS and CDR2 is YDEGEE in the germline V gene. The CDR3 totals 15 residues. The ends were cut back, 4 bases at V and 2 bases at J, with 13 bases in the middle. CDR3 sequence reads: CASSIGGATKNIQYF. CDR3 nucleotide sequence: TGTGCCAGCAGCATTGGGGGCGCGACCAAAAACATTCAGTACTTC.

This chain joins TRBV5-6 and TRBJ1-2; the D is unclear. The germline gives CDR1 SGHDT, CDR2 YYEEEE. The CDR3 is made up of 12 amino acids. Trimming cost V 5 bases and J 5 bases, with 10 bases left between them. The CDR3 sequence is CASSDDTYGYTF. The CDR3 DNA is TGTGCCAGCAGTGACGACACTTATGGCTACACCTTC. The full variable domain, completed using reference TRBV5-6 and TRBJ1-2, is DAGVTQSPTHLIKTRGQQVTLRCSPKSGHDTVSWYQQALGQGPQFIFQYYEEEERQRGNFPDRFSGHQFPNYSSELNVNALLLGDSALYLCASSDDTYGYTFGSGTRLTVV.

V and J are TRBV6-1 and TRBJ1-2, with D hard to call. The germline V gene has CDR1 MNHNS and CDR2 SASEGT. Trimming stripped 3 bases from V and 4 bases from J, with 12 bases between. The CDR3 spans 14 residues. CDR3 coding DNA: TGTGCCAGCAGTGAGTCTGGTCGGGGCTATGGCTACACCTTC. Translating it yields CASSESGRGYGYTF.

This chain uses TRBV6-1 with TRBJ1-5; D might be TRBD1 (5 bases). This CDR3 is built from 14 residues. Germline V gene sequence: CDR1 MNHNS, CDR2 SASEGT. The V end was cut by 7 bases, the J end by 0 bases, with 10 bases between. CDR3 amino acids: CASKVGGSNQPQHF. The CDR3 bases are TGTGCCAGCAAAGTCGGGGGTAGCAATCAGCCCCAGCATTTT.

Points on this clone: At one end the junction does not follow the germline gene, possibly because of a read error. J is TRBJ2-2 and V is TRBV4-1, with 14 bases that match TRBD2. CDR1 is MGHRA and CDR2 is YSYEKL in the germline V gene. The CDR3 extends over 18 amino acids. The CDR3 DNA follows: TGCGCCAGCAGCCAACCGGGGACTAGCGGGAGTTCGACCGGGGAGCTGTCTTTT. Translating it yields CASSQPGTSGSSTGELSF.

This chain connects TRBV15 to TRBJ2-7; D is ambiguous. V gave up 0 bases and J gave up 5 bases, with 8 bases separating them. This CDR3 has 13 residues. Germline V gene sequence: CDR1 LNHNV, CDR2 YYDKDF (reference sequence). CDR3 bases: TGTGCCACCAGCAGAGATAGCCTGAACGAGCAGTACTTC. Its protein product is CATSRDSLNEQYF.

The chain recombines TRBV6-1 with TRBJ1-2, with D hard to call. V was shortened by 0 bases and J by 6 bases, with 14 bases between the two germline ends. The CDR3 runs 15 residues. Per the germline V gene, CDR1 is MNHNS and CDR2 is SASEGT. The CDR3, as DNA: TGTGCCAGCAGTGAAGCCCCAACACCCATAAATGGCTACACCTTC. This gives the protein CASSEAPTPINGYTF.

The chain has TRBV2 and TRBJ1-1; D may be TRBD1 (6 bases). Per germline, CDR1 SNHLY and CDR2 FYNNEI. The CDR3 is 15 amino acids. The V end was cut by 6 bases, the J end by 3 bases, with 17 bases between. CDR3 sequence reads: CASRPQSRGDTEAFF. The CDR3 nucleotides are TGTGCCAGCAGGCCTCAATCCAGGGGTGACACTGAAGCTTTCTTT.

A note on this clone: Other DNA sequences in this specimen translate into the identical CDR3. The rearrangement links TRBV5-1 to TRBJ1-5, with unresolved D. The CDR3 has 13 residues. Trimming shortened V by 1 base and J by 5 bases, and 7 bases separated the two germline ends. CDR1 is SGHRS and CDR2 is YFSETQ in the germline V gene. CDR3 sequence reads: CASSLRGDQPQHF. CDR3 DNA sequence: TGCGCCAGCAGCTTGCGGGGAGATCAGCCCCAGCATTTT.

CDR3 coding DNA: TGTGCCAGCAGCCCAGGACTGATCTCCTACGAGCAGTACTTC. Protein product: CASSPGLISYEQYF. This chain links TRBV7-2 with TRBJ2-7; possible D gene TRBD2, 5 bases. This CDR3 spans 14 amino acids. Per the germline V gene, CDR1 is SGHTA and CDR2 is FQGNSA. V was shortened by 5 bases and J by 0 bases, with 11 bases between the two germline ends.

J is TRBJ2-4 and V is TRBV6-5; perhaps TRBD1 as D (6 bases). CDR3 size: 15 residues. Trimming stripped 7 bases from V and 0 bases from J, with 13 bases between. The germline CDR1 and CDR2 sequences are MNHEY and SVGAGI. CDR3 amino acids: CASTDRTLAKNIQYF. DNA of the CDR3: TGTGCCAGCACCGACAGGACGCTAGCCAAAAACATTCAGTACTTC.

The chain has TRBV6-5 and TRBJ1-1, with TRBD1 matching 7 bases. The ends lost 6 bases at V and 2 bases at J; junction bases unmatched: 6. This CDR3 is built from 14 residues. Germline assignment: CDR1 MNHEY and CDR2 SVGAGI. The CDR3 spells CASRDHRGNTEAFF. CDR3 in DNA: TGTGCCAGCAGGGACCACAGGGGAAACACTGAAGCTTTCTTT.